This T cell receptor beta chain was sequenced in a study of T cell changes during pregnancy in multiple sclerosis. The protocol was immunoSEQ multiplex PCR, while the TCRdb copy is restricted to in-frame clones and leaves out a portion. Of 35,000 or so clones in the sample, 80% to 90% were seen once. The sequences come from CD4+ T cells from peripheral blood mononuclear cells, collected before pregnancy. This TCR was sampled from a female donor with multiple sclerosis, enrolled in a pregnancy study.

CDR3 DNA: TGCGCCAGCAGCCAAAGACAGGACTTCGCTGAAGCTTTCTTT. Amino acid sequence: CASSQRQDFAEAFF. The chain couples TRBV4-3 to TRBJ1-1, with D possibly TRBD1 on 6 matching bases. Per germline, CDR1 LGHNA and CDR2 YSLEER. V shed 2 bases and J shed 6 bases, with 13 bases lying between them. CDR3 length: 14 residues.